The 32 T cell receptor beta chains below all came from one sample that was sequenced in a study of blood T cell repertoires in COVID-19. Method: immunoSEQ multiplex PCR; TCRdb's copy keeps in-frame clones and lacks some. This repertoire shows a few hundred thousand clones, about 90% found once; its top ten account for roughly 1%. Specimen: PBMCs or T cells enriched from blood (not recorded which). These receptors all come from a woman under 40 who had recovered from COVID-19.

This sequence joins TRBV13 and TRBJ1-1; TRBD1 is a possible D gene (6 bases). Germline assignment: CDR1 PRHDT and CDR2 FYEKMQ (reference sequence). Trimming cost V 2 bases and J 1 base, with 8 bases left between them. The CDR3 has 14 amino acids. The CDR3 coding sequence is TGTGCCAGCAGCTTACAGGGGCCGAACACTGAAGCTTTCTTT. It yields the protein CASSLQGPNTEAFF. Full variable domain (rest looked up from reference TRBV13 and TRBJ1-1): AAGVIQSPRHLIKEKRETATLKCYPIPRHDTVYWYQQGPGQDPQFLISFYEKMQSDKGSIPDRFSAQQFSDYHSELNMSSLELGDSALYFCASSLQGPNTEAFFGQGTRLTVV.

In this sample, this clone turned up once. J is TRBJ2-1 and V is TRBV4-1; TRBD1 is a possible D gene (6 bases). Germline assignment: CDR1 MGHRA and CDR2 YSYEKL. This CDR3 spans 14 amino acids. V was pared by 0 bases and J by 11 bases, with 14 bases between. The chain's CDR3 is CASSQDSRQGKQFF. DNA of the CDR3: TGCGCCAGCAGCCAAGATAGCAGGCAGGGGAAGCAGTTCTTC.

The chain has TRBV28 and TRBJ1-1, with D maybe TRBD1 (5 bases). The CDR3 consists of 13 residues. Germline V gives CDR1 MDHEN, CDR2 SYDVKM. V was trimmed by 8 bases and J by 4 bases, leaving 14 bases between them. DNA for the CDR3: TGTGCCAGCTCGGGCCCGGGGGGCACTGAAGCTTTCTTT. As protein: CASSGPGGTEAFF.

The J gene is TRBJ2-2, the V gene TRBV19, with 7 bases that match TRBD1. Germline trimming cut 10 bases from V and 7 bases from J; bases unmatched to any gene: 6. The germline V gene has CDR1 LNHDA and CDR2 SQIVND (reference sequence). The CDR3 is made up of 12 amino acids. The CDR3 region is CATKQGYGELFF. The CDR3 DNA sequence: TGTGCCACCAAACAGGGGTACGGGGAGCTGTTTTTT.

This chain uses TRBV30 with TRBJ2-7; D uncertain. There are 11 residues in the CDR3. V was clipped by 5 bases and J by 6 bases, with 11 bases between them. Per germline, CDR1 GTSNPN and CDR2 SVGIG (reference sequence). The CDR3 DNA reads as TGTGCCTGGGGGAACCTCGGCGAGCAGTACTTC. Translated, it gives CAWGNLGEQYF.

The chain links TRBV2 to TRBJ2-3; D call uncertain. The CDR3 runs 16 residues. V lost 8 bases, J lost 2 bases, and 20 bases lay in between. The germline CDR1 and CDR2 sequences are SNHLY and FYNNEI. The CDR3 nucleotides read TGTGCCAGCGGAGAAATTCAGTACCACAACACAGATACGCAGTATTTT. This codes for CASGEIQYHNTDTQYF.

The chain has TRBV15 and TRBJ2-2; no clear D gene. Germline V lookup: CDR1 LNHNV, CDR2 YYDKDF (reference sequence). The germline V and J ends were trimmed by 3 bases and 8 bases, with 7 bases remaining between them. The CDR3 extends over 12 amino acids. Written as DNA, the CDR3 is TGTGCCACCAGCAGGGCCGAAGGGGAGCTGTTTTTT. Translation gives CATSRAEGELFF.

The chain recombines TRBV7-8 with TRBJ1-1; TRBD1 might be the D (6 bases). Germline V lookup: CDR1 SGHVS, CDR2 FQNEAQ. V was shortened by 3 bases and J by 0 bases, with 17 bases between the two germline ends. The CDR3 runs to 17 residues. The CDR3 DNA reads TGTGCCAGCAGCTTGGTCAGCGGGGGGCAGGTGAACACTGAAGCTTTCTTT. Translation: CASSLVSGGQVNTEAFF.

The chain joins TRBV29-1 to TRBJ2-7; 9 bases align to TRBD1. V gave up 4 bases and J gave up 5 bases; unmatched junction bases: 9. Germline V gene data show CDR1 as SQVTM and CDR2 as ANQGSEA. This CDR3 is built from 14 residues. CDR3 in amino acids: CSVGTGAFRDEQYF. CDR3 nucleotide sequence: TGCAGCGTTGGGACAGGGGCCTTCCGCGACGAGCAGTACTTC.

CDR3 loop: CASSLAFDRAYGYTF. The CDR3 DNA sequence: TGTGCCAGCAGCTTAGCATTCGACAGGGCCTATGGCTACACCTTC. The V and J genes are TRBV7-2 and TRBJ1-2; TRBD1 matches 7 bases. V lost 0 bases to trimming and J lost 4 bases; unmatched junction nucleotides: 5. The CDR3 is made up of 15 amino acids. Germline CDR1 and CDR2: SGHTA and FQGNSA.

The V call is TRBV5-4, the J call TRBJ1-2; D is perhaps TRBD1 (5 bases). The CDR3 sequence is 16 residues long. In germline, CDR1 is SGHNT, CDR2 YYREEE (reference sequence). Trimming shortened V by 0 bases and J by 2 bases, and 14 bases separated the two germline ends. The CDR3 coding sequence is TGTGCCAGCAGCTTGGGGGGATTACAGGAGAACTATGGCTACACCTTC. It codes for CASSLGGLQENYGYTF.

The chain is built from TRBV19 and TRBJ1-1; 10 bases align to TRBD1. The germline gives CDR1 LNHDA, CDR2 SQIVND (reference sequence). The V and J ends lost 5 bases and 0 bases, in that order; junction bases with no gene match: 6. This CDR3 is built from 16 residues. The chain's CDR3 is CASSLGQGMMNTEAFF. For the CDR3, the DNA is TGTGCCAGTAGTCTGGGACAGGGGATGATGAACACTGAAGCTTTCTTT.

V usage is TRBV5-8 and J usage is TRBJ1-4; 9 positions agree with TRBD1. V shed 4 bases and J 7 bases; nucleotides not matched to a gene: 2. The CDR3 totals 13 residues. In germline, CDR1 is SGHTS, CDR2 YDEGEE. CDR3 in amino acids: CASSQDRGEKLFF. In DNA form, the CDR3 reads TGTGCCAGCAGCCAGGACAGGGGTGAAAAACTGTTTTTT.

This clone was counted a single time. The V call is TRBV24-1, the J call TRBJ2-1; a weak D match, TRBD1 (6 bases). V was shortened by 2 bases and J by 5 bases, with 12 bases between the two germline ends. This CDR3 comprises 15 residues. Germline V gives CDR1 KGHDR, CDR2 SFDVKD. The CDR3 nucleotides read TGTGCCACCAGTGATTCGCGAACAGGGAACAATGAGCAGTTCTTC. Amino acid sequence: CATSDSRTGNNEQFF.

The rearrangement links TRBV6-5 to TRBJ2-5; D is perhaps TRBD1 (6 bases). The germline CDR1 and CDR2 sequences are MNHEY and SVGAGI. CDR3 length: 14 amino acids. The V gene lost 5 bases and the J gene lost 5 bases, with 15 bases spanning the gap. The CDR3 coding sequence is TGTGCCAGCAGTCCAGGGGTTAGTTTCGAGACCCAGTACTTC. It yields the protein CASSPGVSFETQYF.

This clone came up once. V usage is TRBV7-2 and J usage is TRBJ1-1; D is perhaps TRBD1 (6 bases). The germline V gene encodes CDR1 SGHTA and CDR2 FQGNSA. Trimming left V 3 bases short and J 4 bases short, with 15 bases between. This CDR3 spans 15 amino acids. CDR3 DNA: TGTGCCAGCAGCTTGGGCACAGGGTTGACCACTGAAGCTTTCTTT. Protein sequence: CASSLGTGLTTEAFF. The entire variable domain, with the rest obtained from reference TRBV7-2 and TRBJ1-1, is as follows: GAGVSQSPSNKVTEKGKDVELRCDPISGHTALYWYRQSLGQGLEFLIYFQGNSAPDKSGLPSDRFSAERTGGSVSTLTIQRTQQEDSAVYLCASSLGTGLTTEAFFGQGTRLTVV.

This chain uses TRBV18 with TRBJ2-1, with a possible D match to TRBD1 (6 bases). CDR3 size: 15 residues. From germline, CDR1 is KGHSH and CDR2 LQKENI. V gave up 3 bases and J gave up 5 bases, with 14 bases separating them. CDR3 nucleotide sequence: TGTGCCAGCTCACCTCAGACAGGAGTGAACAATGAGCAGTTCTTC. Translated: CASSPQTGVNNEQFF.

As for this clone: Additional DNA sequences in this sample encode the identical CDR3. The chain has TRBV6-2 or TRBV6-3 and TRBJ1-2, with TRBD1 identical over 7 bases. Losses at the gene ends were 0 bases for V and 4 bases for J; bases not matched to a gene: 2. Germline V CDR1 and CDR2: MNHEY, SVGEGT. CDR3 size: 14 residues. In DNA, the CDR3 is TGTGCCAGCAGTTACTCCCGGACAGGCTATGGCTACACCTTC. This translates into CASSYSRTGYGYTF.

The chain is built from TRBV28 and TRBJ2-2, with 7 bases matching TRBD2. The junction had 8 bases not matched to a gene; V was cut back by 6 bases and J by 4 bases. The CDR3 loop spans 15 amino acids. CDR1 MDHEN and CDR2 SYDVKM come from the germline V gene. Here the CDR3 DNA reads TGTGCCAGCAGACTGGGAGGGTTGGGCACCGGGGAGCTGTTTTTT. As protein: CASRLGGLGTGELFF.

The J gene is TRBJ1-2, the V gene TRBV15; TRBD1 matches 9 bases. Trimming at V came to 0 bases and at J to 1 base, leaving 3 bases not matched to a gene. The length of the CDR3 is 16 residues. Germline CDR1 reads LNHNV; CDR2 reads YYDKDF (reference sequence). The CDR3 DNA follows: TGTGCCACCAGCAGAGATTGGACAGGGGATAACTATGGCTACACCTTC. Protein sequence: CATSRDWTGDNYGYTF.

The V gene is TRBV2, the J gene TRBJ2-3, with 8 bases matching TRBD1. This CDR3 is built from 15 residues. After removal of 6 bases from V and 3 bases from J, the junction contained 8 bases not matched to a gene. CDR1 is SNHLY and CDR2 is FYNNEI in the germline V gene. The CDR3 reads CASSAGQGRTDTQYF. The CDR3 DNA follows: TGTGCCAGCAGCGCTGGACAGGGAAGGACAGATACGCAGTATTTT.

The V call is TRBV7-9, the J call TRBJ1-1; D gene unclear. CDR1 SEHNR and CDR2 FQNEAQ come from the germline V gene (reference sequence). The V end lost 0 bases, the J end lost 2 bases, and 7 bases lay between the germline ends. The CDR3 has 14 amino acids. Here the CDR3 DNA reads TGTGCCAGCAGCTTAGCAGCTCTCAACACTGAAGCTTTCTTT. It yields the protein CASSLAALNTEAFF.

CDR3 protein: CASSQEASGEHYEQYF. The DNA of the CDR3 is TGCGCCAGCAGCCAAGAGGCCAGCGGGGAGCACTACGAGCAGTACTTC. This chain joins TRBV4-3 and TRBJ2-7, with TRBD2 matching over 7 bases. CDR3 length equals 16 residues. V was pared by 0 bases and J by 3 bases, with 8 bases of the junction left unmatched. CDR1 and CDR2 from the germline V gene are LGHNA and YSLEER.

The genes are TRBV6-5 and TRBJ2-3, with D tentatively TRBD2 (5 bases). The length of the CDR3 is 15 residues. CDR1 MNHEY and CDR2 SVGAGI come from the germline V gene. The V gene lost 5 bases and the J gene lost 5 bases, with 17 bases spanning the gap. The CDR3 DNA is TGTGCCAGCAGTAAACGGTGGGCGGGTGAAGATACGCAGTATTTT. Translating gives CASSKRWAGEDTQYF.

This chain links TRBV11-2 with TRBJ1-1; maybe TRBD1 (5 bases). Trimming removed 1 base from V and 0 bases from J, with 15 bases in between. This CDR3 has 17 amino acids. CDR1 is SGHAT, CDR2 FQNNGV, per germline. Here the CDR3 DNA reads TGTGCCAGCAGCTTAGTCCCCCGACAGAACATGAACACTGAAGCTTTCTTT. This codes for CASSLVPRQNMNTEAFF.

This clone was recorded a few times. This chain links TRBV7-9 with TRBJ2-5; a weak D match, TRBD1 (5 bases). V lost 3 bases and J lost 3, with 14 bases in between. CDR3 length: 15 amino acids. CDR1 SEHNR and CDR2 FQNEAQ come from the germline V gene (reference sequence). For the CDR3, the DNA is TGTGCCAGCAGCTTTCGATCAGGGTCTGAAGAGACCCAGTACTTC. This gives the protein CASSFRSGSEETQYF.

The chain combines TRBV7-9 with TRBJ1-1, with D uncertain. The CDR3 sequence is 14 residues long. The germline CDR1 and CDR2 sequences are SEHNR and FQNEAQ (reference sequence). V was cut by 1 base and J by 7 bases, with 13 bases left in between. The CDR3 loop reads CASSLDRPGDEAFF. CDR3 nucleotide sequence: TGTGCCAGCAGCTTAGACCGTCCCGGGGATGAAGCTTTCTTT.

The chain couples TRBV28 to TRBJ1-6, with a tentative D call TRBD1 (6 bases). Germline CDR1 and CDR2: MDHEN and SYDVKM. The V gene lost 5 bases and the J gene lost 0 bases, with 11 bases spanning the gap. The CDR3 has 16 residues. The CDR3 is CASSLVDSSYNSPLHF. CDR3 DNA sequence: TGTGCCAGCAGTCTTGTGGACAGCTCCTATAATTCACCCCTCCACTTT.

This sequence joins TRBV9 and TRBJ2-1, with 9 nucleotides matching TRBD2. The germline V gene has CDR1 SGDLS and CDR2 YYNGEE. With 3 bases clipped from V and 9 bases from J, the junction kept 1 base outside the gene matches. This CDR3 is 12 amino acids long. The DNA of the CDR3 is TGTGCCAGCAGCGGCGGGAGGGGTGAGCAGTTCTTC. Encoded protein: CASSGGRGEQFF.

The chain uses TRBV13 and TRBJ2-2, with 10 bases that match TRBD2. Germline CDR1 PRHDT, CDR2 FYEKMQ (reference sequence). The J segment lost 4 bases and the V segment lost 4 bases, leaving 6 bases of the junction unmatched. This CDR3 is built from 16 residues. CDR3 sequence (DNA): TGTGCCAGCAGCTCAGGACTAGCGGTTGGCACCGGGGAGCTGTTTTTT. It is translated as CASSSGLAVGTGELFF.

The chain combines TRBV3-1 (or the pseudogene TRBV3-2) with TRBJ2-3, with D maybe TRBD2 (6 bases). CDR1 and CDR2 (germline): LGHDT, YNNKEL (reference sequence). V lost 4 bases and J lost 6, with 23 bases in between. CDR3 length: 17 residues. Written as DNA, the CDR3 is TGTGCCAGCAGCCTCCCGGGTCGGGACTTCCCACCTGATACGCAGTATTTT. Translating gives CASSLPGRDFPPDTQYF.

This sequence joins TRBV5-1 and TRBJ2-7; D perhaps matches TRBD1 (5 bases). The CDR3 runs to 14 residues. Trimming shortened V by 0 bases and J by 7 bases, and 14 bases separated the two germline ends. The germline CDR1 and CDR2 sequences are SGHRS and YFSETQ. The CDR3 loop is CASSLAARAREQYF. CDR3 DNA: TGCGCCAGCAGCTTGGCGGCCAGGGCGAGAGAGCAGTACTTC.